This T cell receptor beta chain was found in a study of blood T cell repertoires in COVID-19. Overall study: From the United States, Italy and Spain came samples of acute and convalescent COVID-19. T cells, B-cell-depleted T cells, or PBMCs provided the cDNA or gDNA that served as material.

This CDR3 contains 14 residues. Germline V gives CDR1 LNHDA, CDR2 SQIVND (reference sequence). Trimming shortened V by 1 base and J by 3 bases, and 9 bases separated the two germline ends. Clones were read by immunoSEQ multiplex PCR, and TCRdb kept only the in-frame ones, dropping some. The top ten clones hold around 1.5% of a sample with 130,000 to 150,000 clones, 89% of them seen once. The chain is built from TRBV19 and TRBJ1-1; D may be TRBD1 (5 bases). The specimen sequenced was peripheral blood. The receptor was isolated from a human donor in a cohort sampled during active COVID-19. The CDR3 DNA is TGTGCCAGTAGTATAGGATGGGGGGACACTGAAGCTTTCTTT. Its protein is CASSIGWGDTEAFF.